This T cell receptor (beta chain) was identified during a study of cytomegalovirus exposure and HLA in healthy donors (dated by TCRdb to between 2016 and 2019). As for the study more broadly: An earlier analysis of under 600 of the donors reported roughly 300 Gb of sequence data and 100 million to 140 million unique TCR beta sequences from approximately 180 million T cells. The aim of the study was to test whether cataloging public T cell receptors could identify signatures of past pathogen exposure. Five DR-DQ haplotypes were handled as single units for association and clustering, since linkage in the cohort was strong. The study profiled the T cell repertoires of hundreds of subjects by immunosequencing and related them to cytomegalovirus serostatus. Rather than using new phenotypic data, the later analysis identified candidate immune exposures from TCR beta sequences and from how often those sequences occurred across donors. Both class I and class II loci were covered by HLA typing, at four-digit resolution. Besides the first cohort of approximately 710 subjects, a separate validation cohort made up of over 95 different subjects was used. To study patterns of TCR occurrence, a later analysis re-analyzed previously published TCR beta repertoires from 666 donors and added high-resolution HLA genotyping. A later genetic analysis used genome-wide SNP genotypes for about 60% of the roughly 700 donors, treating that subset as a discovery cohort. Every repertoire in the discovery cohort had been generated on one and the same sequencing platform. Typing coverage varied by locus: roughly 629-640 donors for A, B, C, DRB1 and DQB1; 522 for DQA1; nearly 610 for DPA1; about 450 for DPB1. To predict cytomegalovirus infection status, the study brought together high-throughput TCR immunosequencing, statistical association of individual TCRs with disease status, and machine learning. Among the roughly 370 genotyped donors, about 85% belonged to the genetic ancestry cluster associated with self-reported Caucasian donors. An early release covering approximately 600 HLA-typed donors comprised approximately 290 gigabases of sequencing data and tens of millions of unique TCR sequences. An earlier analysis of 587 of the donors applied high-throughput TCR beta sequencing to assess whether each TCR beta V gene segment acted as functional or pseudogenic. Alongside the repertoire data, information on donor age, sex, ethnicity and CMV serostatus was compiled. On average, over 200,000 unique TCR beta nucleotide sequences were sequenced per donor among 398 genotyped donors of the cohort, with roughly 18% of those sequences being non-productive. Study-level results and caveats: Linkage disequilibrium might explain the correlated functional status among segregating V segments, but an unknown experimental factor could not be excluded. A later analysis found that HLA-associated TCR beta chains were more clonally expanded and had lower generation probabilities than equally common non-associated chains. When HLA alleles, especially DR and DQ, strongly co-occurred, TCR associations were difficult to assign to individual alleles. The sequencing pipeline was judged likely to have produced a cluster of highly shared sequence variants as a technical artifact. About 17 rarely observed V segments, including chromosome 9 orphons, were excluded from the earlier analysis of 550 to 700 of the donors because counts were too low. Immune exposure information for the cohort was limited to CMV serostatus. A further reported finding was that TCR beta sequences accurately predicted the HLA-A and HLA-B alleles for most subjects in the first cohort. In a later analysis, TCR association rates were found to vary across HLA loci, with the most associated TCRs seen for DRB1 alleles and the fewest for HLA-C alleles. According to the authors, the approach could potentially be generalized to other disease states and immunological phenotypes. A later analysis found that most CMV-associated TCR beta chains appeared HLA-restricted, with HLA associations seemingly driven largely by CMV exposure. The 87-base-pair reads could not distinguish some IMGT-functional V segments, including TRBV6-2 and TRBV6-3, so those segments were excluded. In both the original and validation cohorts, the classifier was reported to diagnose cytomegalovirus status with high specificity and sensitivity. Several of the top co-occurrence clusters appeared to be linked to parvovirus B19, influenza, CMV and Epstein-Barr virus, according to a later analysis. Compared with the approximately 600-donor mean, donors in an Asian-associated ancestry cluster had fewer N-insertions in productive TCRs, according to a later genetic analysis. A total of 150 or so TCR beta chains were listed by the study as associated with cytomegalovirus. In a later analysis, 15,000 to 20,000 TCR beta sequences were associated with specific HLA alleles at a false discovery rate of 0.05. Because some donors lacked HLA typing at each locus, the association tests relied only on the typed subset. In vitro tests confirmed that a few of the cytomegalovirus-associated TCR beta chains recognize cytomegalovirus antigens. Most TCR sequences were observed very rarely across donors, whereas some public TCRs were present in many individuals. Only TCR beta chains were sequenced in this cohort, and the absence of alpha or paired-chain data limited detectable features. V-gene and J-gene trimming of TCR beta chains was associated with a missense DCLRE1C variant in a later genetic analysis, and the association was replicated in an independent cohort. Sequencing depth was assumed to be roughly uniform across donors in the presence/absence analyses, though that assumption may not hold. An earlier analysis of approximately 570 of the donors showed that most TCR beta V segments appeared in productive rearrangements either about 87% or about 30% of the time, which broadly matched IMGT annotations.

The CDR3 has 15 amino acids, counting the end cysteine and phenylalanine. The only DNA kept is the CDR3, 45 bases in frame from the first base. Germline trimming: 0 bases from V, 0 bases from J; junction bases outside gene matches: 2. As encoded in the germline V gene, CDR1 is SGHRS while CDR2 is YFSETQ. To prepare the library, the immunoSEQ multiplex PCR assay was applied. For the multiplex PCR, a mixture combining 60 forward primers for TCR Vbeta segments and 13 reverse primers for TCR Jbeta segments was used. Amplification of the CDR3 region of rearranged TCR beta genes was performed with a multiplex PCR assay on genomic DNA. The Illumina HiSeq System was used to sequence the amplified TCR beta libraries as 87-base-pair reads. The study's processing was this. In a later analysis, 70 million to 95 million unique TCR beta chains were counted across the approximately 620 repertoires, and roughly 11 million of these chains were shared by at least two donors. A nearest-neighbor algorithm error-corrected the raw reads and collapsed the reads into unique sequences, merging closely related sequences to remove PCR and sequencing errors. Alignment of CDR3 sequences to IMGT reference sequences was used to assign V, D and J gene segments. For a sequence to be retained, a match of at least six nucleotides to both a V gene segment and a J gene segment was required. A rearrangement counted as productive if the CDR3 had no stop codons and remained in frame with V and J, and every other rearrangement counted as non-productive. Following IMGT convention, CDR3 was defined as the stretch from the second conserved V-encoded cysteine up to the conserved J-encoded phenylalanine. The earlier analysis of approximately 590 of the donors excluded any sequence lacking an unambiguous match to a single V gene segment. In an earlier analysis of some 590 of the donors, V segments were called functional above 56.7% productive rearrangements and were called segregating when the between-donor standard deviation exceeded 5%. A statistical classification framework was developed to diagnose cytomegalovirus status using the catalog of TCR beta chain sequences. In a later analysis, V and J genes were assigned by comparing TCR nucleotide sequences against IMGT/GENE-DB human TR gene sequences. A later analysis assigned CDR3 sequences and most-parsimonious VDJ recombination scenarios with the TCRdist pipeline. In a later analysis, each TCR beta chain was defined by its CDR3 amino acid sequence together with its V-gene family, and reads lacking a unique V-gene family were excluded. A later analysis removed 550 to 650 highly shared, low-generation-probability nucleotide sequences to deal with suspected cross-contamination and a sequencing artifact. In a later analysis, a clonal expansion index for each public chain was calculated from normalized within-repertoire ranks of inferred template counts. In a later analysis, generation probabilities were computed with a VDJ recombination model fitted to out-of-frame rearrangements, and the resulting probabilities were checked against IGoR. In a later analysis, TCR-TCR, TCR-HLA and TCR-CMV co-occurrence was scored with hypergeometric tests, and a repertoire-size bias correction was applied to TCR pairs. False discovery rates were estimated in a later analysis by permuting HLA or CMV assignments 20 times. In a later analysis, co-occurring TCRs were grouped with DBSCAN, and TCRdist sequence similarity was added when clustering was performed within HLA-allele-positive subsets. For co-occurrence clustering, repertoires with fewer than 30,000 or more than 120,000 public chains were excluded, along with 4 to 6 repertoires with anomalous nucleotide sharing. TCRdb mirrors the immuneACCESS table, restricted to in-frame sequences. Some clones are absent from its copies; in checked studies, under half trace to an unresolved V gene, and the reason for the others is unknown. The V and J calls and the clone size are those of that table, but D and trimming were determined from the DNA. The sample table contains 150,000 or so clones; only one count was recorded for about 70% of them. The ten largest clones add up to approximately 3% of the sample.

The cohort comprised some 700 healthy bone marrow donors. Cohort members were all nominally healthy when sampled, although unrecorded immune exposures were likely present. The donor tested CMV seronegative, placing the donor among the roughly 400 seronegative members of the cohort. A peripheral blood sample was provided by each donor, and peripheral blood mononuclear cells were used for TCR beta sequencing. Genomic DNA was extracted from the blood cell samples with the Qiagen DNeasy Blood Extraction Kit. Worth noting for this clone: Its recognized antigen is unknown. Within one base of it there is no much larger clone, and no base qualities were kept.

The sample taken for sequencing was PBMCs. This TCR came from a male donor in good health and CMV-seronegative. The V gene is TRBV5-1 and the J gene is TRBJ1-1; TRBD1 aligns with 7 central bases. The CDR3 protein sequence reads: CASSLAGGVNTEAFF. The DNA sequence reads TGCGCCAGCAGCTTGGCAGGGGGAGTGAACACTGAAGCTTTCTTT.